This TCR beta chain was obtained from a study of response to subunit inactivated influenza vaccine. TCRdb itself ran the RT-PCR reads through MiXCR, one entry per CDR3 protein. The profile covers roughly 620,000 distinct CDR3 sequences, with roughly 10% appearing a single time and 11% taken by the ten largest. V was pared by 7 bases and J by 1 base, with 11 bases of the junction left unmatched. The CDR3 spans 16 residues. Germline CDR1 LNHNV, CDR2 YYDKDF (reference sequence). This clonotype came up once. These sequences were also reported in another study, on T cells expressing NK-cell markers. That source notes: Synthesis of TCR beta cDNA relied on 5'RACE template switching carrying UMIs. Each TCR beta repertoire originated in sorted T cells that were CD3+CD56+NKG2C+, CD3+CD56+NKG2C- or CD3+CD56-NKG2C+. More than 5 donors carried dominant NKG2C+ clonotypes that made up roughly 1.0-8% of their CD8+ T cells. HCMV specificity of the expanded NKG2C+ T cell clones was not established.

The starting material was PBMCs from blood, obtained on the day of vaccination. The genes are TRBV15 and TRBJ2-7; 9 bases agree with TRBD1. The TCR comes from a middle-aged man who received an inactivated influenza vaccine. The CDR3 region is CATMDHRGLRSYEQYF. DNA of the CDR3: TGTGCCACCATGGATCACAGGGGGCTGAGATCCTACGAGCAGTACTTC.